In its sample, the clone carrying this T cell receptor beta chain was seen once. Its antigen remains unknown. This sample includes further DNA sequences coding for the same CDR3. Authors' analysis steps: Junction-only immunoSEQ sequences carried no quality scores, so filtering differed. Sequencing was performed with immunoSEQ multiplex PCR; in TCRdb, only in-frame clones are kept and a portion is missing. V, J and clone size were drawn from that table, and D and trimming were deduced from the DNA. The profile shows approximately 740,000 clones, around 67% of them singletons. The data originate from a study of shared clonotypes between healthy human individuals. Notes on the study in general: Generally, naive subsets came out with larger estimated richness than memory subsets. Non-shared clonotypes had lower generation probabilities than those shared by all four donors.

The material sequenced was memory CD4+ T cells sorted from blood. This sample's subset: CD45RA-negative fraction. The sequence was collected from a woman aged 25 to 39 in good health.

The CDR3, as DNA: TGCGCCAGCAGCTTGACCGGACAGGCTGGAAACACCATATATTTT. Protein product: CASSLTGQAGNTIYF. This chain joins TRBV5-1 and TRBJ1-3, with 7 bases identical to TRBD1. The V and J ends lost 1 base and 2 bases, in that order; junction bases with no gene match: 3. The V gene's germline CDR1 is SGHRS and CDR2 YFSETQ. The CDR3 runs to 15 residues.